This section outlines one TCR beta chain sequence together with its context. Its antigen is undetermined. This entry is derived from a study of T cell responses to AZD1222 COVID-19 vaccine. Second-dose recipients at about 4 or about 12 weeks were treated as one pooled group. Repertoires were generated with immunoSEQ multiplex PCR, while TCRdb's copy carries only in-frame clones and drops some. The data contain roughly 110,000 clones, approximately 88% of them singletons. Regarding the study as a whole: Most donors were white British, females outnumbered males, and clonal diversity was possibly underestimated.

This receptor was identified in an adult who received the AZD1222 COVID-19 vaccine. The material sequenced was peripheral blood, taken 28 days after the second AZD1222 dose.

The CDR3 DNA sequence: TGTGCCAGCAGCTTCCGGACTAGCGGGGGCACAGATACGCAGTATTTT. Translation gives CASSFRTSGGTDTQYF. This rearrangement joins TRBV5-6 to TRBJ2-3; TRBD2 agrees at 12 bases. V gave up 2 bases and J gave up 1 base; unmatched junction bases: 2. The CDR3 contains 16 residues. Germline V CDR1 and CDR2: SGHDT, YYEEEE.